Here is one TCR beta chain with its context. The antigen is undetermined. Depth targeted 1 in 200,000 to 1 in 1 million T cells, averaging 10x coverage per clonotype. Assay: immunoSEQ multiplex PCR; the TCRdb copy retains only in-frame clones and omits some. The sample holds about 130,000 clones, around four fifths seen once. This CDR3 has 16 residues. Germline CDR1 reads SGHTA; CDR2 reads FQGNSA. V lost 5 bases to trimming and J lost 3 bases, with 20 bases between them. These data belong to a study of cytotoxic CD8 clonotypes in ibrutinib-treated CLL. Study-level background: Complete response was seen in 2 patients and partial in some 25; about twelve progressed and roughly 14 stayed remitted after a median about 68 months. Notes on the study in general: T-cell clonality at baseline went above that of age-matched healthy donors and rose and fell with circulating CD8+ T-cell counts.

The sequence was obtained from a human donor with chronic lymphocytic leukemia. The chain recombines TRBV7-2 with TRBJ2-7; D tentatively fits TRBD1 or TRBD2 (6 bases each). Sequenced here: PBMCs, sampled after 24 months of ibrutinib treatment. CDR3 nucleotide sequence: TGTGCCAGCAGCCCCCGCGGAGGGGGAAGAGTCTACGAGCAGTACTTC. Encoded protein: CASSPRGGGRVYEQYF.